Given below is one T cell receptor beta chain in context. What it binds is unknown. This may be a read error: a much more frequent sequence differs by one nucleotide. The data are from a study of regulatory T cells in long-lasting Graves disease. Relying on iRepertoire HTBI primers and Arm-PCR of CDR3 regions, the team built TCR beta libraries. MiXCR, applied by TCRdb to the multiplex PCR reads, yields one record per CDR3 protein. Of a few hundred thousand distinct CDR3 sequences in the sample, 21% were seen once. Germline CDR1 reads SQVTM; CDR2 reads ANQGSEA. The CDR3 loop spans 16 amino acids. V was pared by 7 bases and J by 2 bases, with 20 bases between. Whole-study findings and limits: Persistent disease was associated with favored TRBV28 usage and with favored use of TRBJ1-2 and TRBJ2-5.

Indicated time point: persistent/refractory GD, antithyroid drugs over 5 years with positive TRAb. TCR sequences were obtained from RNA taken from PBMCs. The rearrangement uses TRBV29-1 and TRBJ2-2, with D perhaps TRBD1 (5 bases). The sample here was peripheral blood mononuclear cells (PBMCs), taken when the disease was refractory, from a patient treated with antithyroid drugs. This sequence originates from a female donor with Graves disease. This chain's CDR3 is CSASLDNYPNTGELFF. The DNA for the CDR3 is TGCAGCGCCAGCCTGGACAATTACCCTAACACCGGGGAGCTGTTTTTT.